The 20 T cell receptor beta chains listed next were all sequenced from one sample in a study of shared clonotypes between healthy human individuals. The table came from immunoSEQ multiplex PCR; TCRdb's copy has only in-frame clones and leaves some out. The sample yields about 2.4 million clones, 93% seen once. Sequencing was carried out using naive CD4+ T cells from PBMCs. Subset of the sample: CD45RA+ positively selected. The receptors shown here come from a man aged 18 to 35 in good health. Some clones in this sample may be carry-over from other donors' samples.

The chain has TRBV28 and TRBJ2-7; TRBD1 matches 7 bases. The CDR3 runs to 15 residues. V shed 3 bases and J 3 bases; nucleotides not matched to a gene: 8. The germline V gene has CDR1 MDHEN and CDR2 SYDVKM. The chain's CDR3 is CASSLWQGERYEQYF. The DNA of the CDR3 is TGTGCCAGCAGTTTGTGGCAGGGGGAACGCTACGAGCAGTACTTC. Together with reference TRBV28 and TRBJ2-7, the CDR3 gives the full variable domain: DVKVTQSSRYLVKRTGEKVFLECVQDMDHENMFWYRQDPGLGLRLIYFSYDVKMKEKGDIPEGYSVSREKKERFSLILESASTNQTSMYLCASSLWQGERYEQYFGPGTRLTVT.

This chain joins TRBV28 and TRBJ2-5; 8 bases fit TRBD2. CDR3 length: 16 residues. J was trimmed by 5 bases and V by 6 bases; bases with no gene match: 14. Germline assignment: CDR1 MDHEN and CDR2 SYDVKM. The CDR3 coding sequence is TGTGCCAGCAGCTCAGCGGGAGTTCTAAACATGGAGACCCAGTACTTC. Translating it yields CASSSAGVLNMETQYF.

The CDR3 DNA sequence: TGTGCCAGCAGCCAAGAGCCGGGGCTTGGCTACACCTTC. Protein sequence: CASSQEPGLGYTF. The V and J genes are TRBV4-2 and TRBJ1-2; tentatively, D is TRBD1 (5 bases). V dropped 0 bases and J dropped 7 bases, with 9 bases sitting between them. The CDR3 runs to 13 residues. Germline V gene data show CDR1 as LGHNA and CDR2 as YNFKEQ.

In regard to this clone: Compared with germline, one end of the junction differs, possibly owing to a read error. The chain uses TRBV7-3 and TRBJ2-7; 7 bases match TRBD2. The CDR3 has 15 residues. CDR1 is SGHTA and CDR2 is FQGTGA in the germline V gene. For the CDR3, the DNA is TGTGCCAGCAGCCTAACCGGGACTACCTCCTACGAGCAGTACTTC. Amino acids: CASSLTGTTSYEQYF.

The gene calls are TRBV5-8 and TRBJ2-3; no clear D gene. V dropped 2 bases and J dropped 4 bases, with 8 bases sitting between them. Germline-derived CDR1 and CDR2 are SGHTS and YDEGEE. The CDR3 is 13 residues long. CDR3 region: CASSLRDPDTQYF. The CDR3 DNA sequence: TGTGCCAGCAGCTTAAGGGATCCAGATACGCAGTATTTT.

This sequence joins TRBV5-4 and TRBJ2-2; TRBD2 aligns across 13 bases. Germline assignment: CDR1 SGHNT and CDR2 YYREEE (reference sequence). After removal of 4 bases from V and 6 bases from J, the junction contained 6 bases not matched to a gene. This CDR3 is 16 amino acids long. The CDR3 DNA follows: TGTGCCAGCAGCCCTCCGGGACTAGCGGGATCCGGGGAGCTGTTTTTT. Its translation is CASSPPGLAGSGELFF.

The V call is TRBV28, the J call TRBJ2-3; D unclear. V lost 10 bases to trimming and J lost 1 base, with 18 bases between them. The CDR3 is made up of 15 amino acids. Germline lookup yields CDR1 MDHEN and CDR2 SYDVKM. This chain's CDR3 is CATHPRQSGTDTQYF. CDR3 DNA: TGTGCCACCCACCCTCGTCAGAGCGGCACAGATACGCAGTATTTT.

The rearrangement joins TRBV15 to TRBJ2-7; maybe TRBD1 (6 bases). CDR3 length: 16 residues. CDR1 and CDR2 from the germline V gene are LNHNV and YYDKDF (reference sequence). The germline V and J ends were trimmed by 1 base and 6 bases, with 19 bases remaining between them. DNA for the CDR3: TGTGCCACCAGCAGAGCGAGGGGGACGGGACAAGTCGAGCAGTACTTC. As protein: CATSRARGTGQVEQYF.

The CDR3 region is CASSFQGGETQYF. CDR3 sequence (DNA): TGTGCCAGCAGCTTCCAGGGCGGAGAGACCCAGTACTTC. This chain connects TRBV7-9 to TRBJ2-5, with a tentative D call TRBD1 (5 bases). Germline CDR1 reads SEHNR; CDR2 reads FQNEAQ (reference sequence). This CDR3 contains 13 residues. The germline V and J ends were trimmed by 3 bases and 4 bases, with 9 bases remaining between them.

The V gene is TRBV27, the J gene TRBJ2-1, with 9 nucleotides matching TRBD1. Germline V gene sequence: CDR1 MNHEY, CDR2 SMNVEV (reference sequence). With V trimmed by 8 bases and J by 0 bases, 5 bases remained unmatched. CDR3 size: 15 residues. The CDR3 sequence: CASQRTGASYNEQFF. As DNA, the CDR3 is TGTGCCAGCCAAAGGACAGGGGCCTCCTACAATGAGCAGTTCTTC.

The chain joins TRBV29-1 to TRBJ2-5; 7 bases match TRBD2. V lost 6 bases to trimming and J lost 5 bases; unmatched junction nucleotides: 15. CDR1 is SQVTM, CDR2 ANQGSEA, per germline. The CDR3 covers 15 residues. CDR3 nucleotide sequence: TGCAGCGTAAAGGACCCGACCGCAGCGGGGGAGACCCAGTACTTC. Protein sequence: CSVKDPTAAGETQYF.

This clone has only a few counts. Other nucleotide sequences in the sample specify the same CDR3. The rearrangement links TRBV7-9 to TRBJ1-1; possibly TRBD1 for D (6 bases). The germline CDR1 and CDR2 sequences are SEHNR and FQNEAQ (reference sequence). The V and J ends lost 2 bases and 4 bases respectively, with 11 bases between them. The CDR3 consists of 14 residues. DNA for the CDR3: TGTGCCAGCAGCTTACAGGGGAGTAGCACTGAAGCTTTCTTT. Its translation is CASSLQGSSTEAFF.

V usage is TRBV20-1 and J usage is TRBJ1-2; no definite D call. V was clipped by 6 bases and J by 7 bases, with 12 bases between them. The CDR3 is made up of 11 amino acids. The germline V gene has CDR1 DFQATT and CDR2 SNEGSKA (reference sequence). The CDR3 DNA sequence: TGCAGTGCAGGACCCAGTTTTGGCTACACCTTC. Its protein product is CSAGPSFGYTF.

This chain uses TRBV7-2 with TRBJ1-3; tentative D call: TRBD1 (5 bases). CDR3 length equals 17 residues. The germline CDR1 and CDR2 sequences are SGHTA and FQGNSA. V was clipped by 7 bases and J by 4 bases, with 23 bases between them. CDR3 protein: CASIDPYRSKGGNTIYF. In DNA form, the CDR3 reads TGTGCCAGCATCGACCCTTACAGGTCAAAGGGGGGAAACACCATATATTTT. Supplemented by reference TRBV7-2 and TRBJ1-3, the full variable domain reads GAGVSQSPSNKVTEKGKDVELRCDPISGHTALYWYRQSLGQGLEFLIYFQGNSAPDKSGLPSDRFSAERTGGSVSTLTIQRTQQEDSAVYLCASIDPYRSKGGNTIYFGEGSWLTVV.

This sequence joins TRBV18 and TRBJ2-3; D is perhaps TRBD2 (6 bases). Germline-derived CDR1 and CDR2 are KGHSH and LQKENI. The CDR3 runs 15 residues. The V end lost 3 bases, the J end lost 1 base, and 11 bases lay between the germline ends. CDR3 protein: CASSPQAGRTDTQYF. The CDR3 DNA is TGTGCCAGCTCACCTCAAGCGGGCCGCACAGATACGCAGTATTTT. Combining the CDR3 with reference TRBV18 and TRBJ2-3 gives the whole variable domain NAGVMQNPRHLVRRRGQEARLRCSPMKGHSHVYWYRQLPEEGLKFMVYLQKENIIDESGMPKERFSAEFPKEGPSILRIQQVVRGDSAAYFCASSPQAGRTDTQYFGPGTRLTVL.

This chain connects TRBV6-5 to TRBJ1-3; perhaps TRBD1 as D (6 bases). Between the trimmed V and J ends, which lost 2 bases and 0 bases, there was a span of 8 bases. Germline V gene lookup returns CDR1 MNHEY and CDR2 SVGAGI. The length of the CDR3 is 15 residues. The CDR3 sequence is CASSYQGSSGNTIYF. In DNA, the CDR3 is TGTGCCAGCAGTTACCAGGGGAGCTCTGGAAACACCATATATTTT.

For this clone: The identical CDR3 is also encoded by other nucleotide sequences in the sample. The V and J genes are TRBV7-2 and TRBJ2-5; D not resolved. The CDR3 contains 11 residues. CDR1 and CDR2 (germline): SGHTA, FQGNSA. Trimming shortened V by 4 bases and J by 0 bases, and 0 bases separated the two germline ends. The CDR3 is CASSYQETQYF. As DNA, the CDR3 is TGTGCCAGCAGCTACCAAGAGACCCAGTACTTC.

This clone has a single count. The chain links TRBV28 to TRBJ1-4, with a possible D match to TRBD1 (6 bases). V lost 3 bases, J lost 7 bases, and 12 bases lay in between. Germline V CDR1 and CDR2: MDHEN, SYDVKM. The CDR3 is 14 amino acids. The CDR3 sequence: CASSFYRAGEKLFF. The CDR3 DNA follows: TGTGCCAGCAGTTTTTACAGGGCAGGTGAAAAACTGTTTTTT.

This chain uses TRBV2 with TRBJ2-5, with D uncertain. Germline V gene sequence: CDR1 SNHLY, CDR2 FYNNEI. The CDR3 runs 11 residues. V lost 9 bases and J lost 4, with 9 bases in between. CDR3 bases: TGTGCCAGTGCCCCTGGAGAGACCCAGTACTTC. Translating it yields CASAPGETQYF.

There are a few counts of this clone. J is TRBJ1-1 and V is TRBV7-9, with D hard to call. Per the germline V gene, CDR1 is SEHNR and CDR2 is FQNEAQ (reference sequence). V lost 1 base and J 4 bases, leaving 7 bases between the germline ends. The CDR3 is 13 amino acids. The CDR3 here is CASSLGQTTEAFF. The CDR3, as DNA: TGTGCCAGCAGCTTAGGGCAGACCACTGAAGCTTTCTTT.